This T cell receptor beta chain originates from a study of blood T cell repertoires in COVID-19. Study context: Researchers got acute and convalescent COVID-19 samples from the United States, Italy and Spain. PBMCs, B-cell-depleted T cells, or T cells were the source of the cDNA or gDNA that made up the material.

As handled by the study authors: Counts of nucleated cells, estimated from reference gene primer amplification, were obtained. TCRdb keeps only in-frame clones here, not all; method: immunoSEQ multiplex PCR. From that table come the V and J calls and clone size; the DNA was used to work out D and trimming. The sample consists of about 9,900 clones, about 81% of them appearing once. Sequencing was performed on peripheral blood. The receptor was derived from a man aged 55 to 70 with active COVID-19.

This CDR3 reads CASSLDPGGIETQYF. The CDR3 nucleotides read TGTGCCAGCAGCTTAGACCCAGGGGGAATAGAGACCCAGTACTTC. The V call is TRBV7-2, the J call TRBJ2-5, with 7 bases fitting TRBD1. After removal of 1 base from V and 4 bases from J, the junction contained 6 bases not matched to a gene. Germline-derived CDR1 and CDR2 are SGHTA and FQGNSA. CDR3 length equals 15 residues.